This passage covers 17 T cell receptor beta chains from one sample sequenced in a study of T-cell memory formation after mild COVID-19. TCRdb analysed the 5' RACE reads with MiXCR anew, one entry per CDR3 protein. This table has roughly 580,000 distinct CDR3 sequences, roughly 18% appearing once. The sample taken for sequencing was PBMCs or a T cell subset sorted from them (not recorded which). These receptors were taken from an adult woman who had mild COVID-19 (a few samples of this study predate the infection). Cell type and time point are not known.

V gene TRBV27 combines with J gene TRBJ2-7; D not resolved. Germline CDR1 reads MNHEY; CDR2 reads SMNVEV (reference sequence). Trimming took off 4 bases at V and 5 bases at J, with 12 bases between the two ends. CDR3 size: 13 residues. CDR3 nucleotide sequence: TGTGCCAGCAGTTCGCCGCCCGGAAACGAGCAGTACTTC. Translation gives CASSSPPGNEQYF.

This chain connects TRBV24-1 to TRBJ1-2; TRBD1 agrees at 7 bases. The J segment lost 2 bases and the V segment lost 7 bases, leaving 6 bases of the junction unmatched. The length of the CDR3 is 14 residues. Germline V gene data show CDR1 as KGHDR and CDR2 as SFDVKD. The CDR3 spells CATSPPTGNYGYTF. CDR3 sequence (DNA): TGTGCCACCAGCCCACCGACAGGGAACTATGGCTACACCTTC.

This clonotype has at least ten counts. CDR3 in DNA: TGTGCCAGCAGTTCCTTACGGGTGTCCTACAATGAGCAGTTCTTC. This sequence encodes CASSSLRVSYNEQFF. The chain joins TRBV12-3 or TRBV12-4 to TRBJ2-1; D is unresolved. The CDR3 length is 15 residues. Trimming removed 4 bases at V and 1 base at J, with 11 bases between.

This chain uses TRBV12-3 or TRBV12-4 with TRBJ2-7, with 8 bases aligning to TRBD1. V lost 0 bases, J lost 6 bases, and 7 bases stayed unmatched. CDR3 length: 15 amino acids. The CDR3, as DNA: TGTGCCAGCAGTTTAGCTGACAGGGGCAGTCGCGAGCAGTACTTC. Protein: CASSLADRGSREQYF.

V and J are TRBV11-3 and TRBJ1-5; tentatively, D is TRBD1 (5 bases). Germline V gene sequence: CDR1 SGHNT, CDR2 YENEEA. Trimming cost V 1 base and J 7 bases, with 20 bases left between them. The CDR3 extends over 17 amino acids. The CDR3 DNA reads TGTGCCAGCAGCTTAGTGTGGGGGGTAAAGACGCCCCAGCCCCAGCATTTT. It specifies CASSLVWGVKTPQPQHF.

In its sample, this clonotype was seen a few times. The chain joins TRBV18 to TRBJ1-1; possible D gene TRBD1, 5 bases. CDR1 and CDR2 (germline): KGHSH, LQKENI. The V end was cut by 2 bases, the J end by 6 bases, with 19 bases between. The CDR3 has 16 amino acids. The CDR3, as DNA: TGTGCCAGCTCACCAGAGGTTGGCAGGGCGAGCGCTGAAGCTTTCTTT. Its protein product is CASSPEVGRASAEAFF.

The J gene is TRBJ2-5, the V gene TRBV25-1; D gene uncertain. Germline V CDR1 and CDR2: MGHDK, SYGVNS. The CDR3 has 15 residues. Trimming left V 4 bases short and J 1 base short, with 13 bases between. CDR3: CASSVQSAIQETQYF. Here the CDR3 DNA reads TGTGCCAGCAGTGTACAGTCGGCCATCCAAGAGACCCAGTACTTC.

The chain has TRBV6-6 and TRBJ2-1; TRBD2 aligns across 13 bases. The CDR3 consists of 16 residues. CDR1 is MNHNY, CDR2 SVGAGI, per germline (reference sequence). The J segment lost 6 bases and the V segment lost 6 bases, leaving 8 bases of the junction unmatched. The CDR3 bases are TGTGCCAGCAGGACTAGCGGGAGGTCGGGAGGCAATGAGCAGTTCTTC. It yields the protein CASRTSGRSGGNEQFF.

This clonotype was observed a few times. V and J are TRBV5-1 and TRBJ1-1; D gene ambiguous. Germline V gives CDR1 SGHRS, CDR2 YFSETQ. With 0 bases removed from V and 5 bases from J, the gap between germline ends came to 8 bases. The CDR3 extends over 13 amino acids. CDR3 nucleotide sequence: TGCGCCAGCAGCTTGGCGGCACGGACTGAAGCTTTCTTT. Translating it yields CASSLAARTEAFF.

This clonotype appeared a few times. This chain links TRBV20-1 with TRBJ2-7; 9 nucleotides line up with TRBD1. Germline CDR1 and CDR2: DFQATT and SNEGSKA (reference sequence). Trimming removed 6 bases from V and 1 base from J; junction bases left unmatched: 4. The CDR3 totals 13 residues. CDR3 bases: TGCAGTGCGCGGGGGACAGGGTCCTACGAGCAGTACTTC. This codes for CSARGTGSYEQYF.

J is TRBJ2-1 and V is TRBV11-1, with 10 bases that match TRBD2. The ends lost 3 bases at V and 2 bases at J; junction bases unmatched: 19. Germline CDR1 is SGHAT and CDR2 is FQDESV (reference sequence). This CDR3 has 21 amino acids. CDR3 in amino acids: CASSFGFGQTSSGRPYNEQFF. The CDR3 coding sequence is TGTGCCAGCAGCTTCGGGTTCGGACAGACTTCTAGCGGGAGACCCTACAATGAGCAGTTCTTC.

The J gene is TRBJ2-1, the V gene TRBV5-5; D unclear. V was trimmed by 3 bases and J by 14 bases, leaving 12 bases between them. This CDR3 spans 11 amino acids. Germline V gene lookup returns CDR1 SGHKS and CDR2 YYEKEE (reference sequence). This chain's CDR3 is CASSWTAEKFF. The CDR3 DNA is TGTGCCAGCAGCTGGACGGCGGAGAAGTTCTTC.

The sample holds a few counts of this clonotype. This rearrangement joins TRBV3-1 to TRBJ2-4, with D maybe TRBD2 (5 bases). The germline CDR1 and CDR2 sequences are LGHDT and YNNKEL (reference sequence). The CDR3 has 13 residues. The V gene lost 1 base and the J gene lost 8 bases, with 9 bases spanning the gap. CDR3: CASSQAGLDIQYF. As DNA, the CDR3 is TGTGCCAGCAGCCAAGCGGGATTGGACATTCAGTACTTC.

About this clonotype: One junction end disagrees with the germline gene, perhaps due to a read error. The chain links TRBV9 to TRBJ2-1; TRBD2 matches 9 bases. The CDR3 runs to 16 residues. Germline lookup yields CDR1 SGDLS and CDR2 YYNGEE. CDR3 residues: CASSPDGRGGRGEQLF. CDR3 nucleotides: TGTGCCAGCAGCCCCGACGGGCGGGGGGGCCGAGGTGAGCAGTTGTTC.

The chain links TRBV9 to TRBJ1-1; D not certain. V was clipped by 0 bases and J by 3 bases, with 6 bases between them. The CDR3 runs 13 residues. Germline assignment: CDR1 SGDLS and CDR2 YYNGEE. The CDR3 spells CASSVGGHTEAFF. DNA for the CDR3: TGTGCCAGCAGCGTAGGCGGGCACACTGAAGCTTTCTTT.

The CDR3 loop is CAISDRAGSYEQYF. The DNA for the CDR3 is TGTGCCATCAGCGACAGGGCGGGCTCCTACGAGCAGTACTTC. The chain joins TRBV10-3 to TRBJ2-7, with 7 nucleotides matching TRBD1. The CDR3 covers 14 residues. Germline loops: CDR1 ENHRY, CDR2 SYGVKD. V lost 6 bases to trimming and J lost 0 bases; unmatched junction nucleotides: 5.

This clonotype was observed a few times. The chain couples TRBV7-9 to TRBJ2-1; 14 bases align to TRBD2. The CDR3 runs to 17 residues. Trimming cost V 4 bases and J 7 bases; bases outside gene matches: 9. Looked up from germline, CDR1 is SEHNR and CDR2 is FQNEAQ (reference sequence). CDR3 sequence (DNA): TGTGCCAGCAGCTCGACGCCGGGACTAGCGGGAGAAAATGAGCAGTTCTTC. Its translation: CASSSTPGLAGENEQFF.